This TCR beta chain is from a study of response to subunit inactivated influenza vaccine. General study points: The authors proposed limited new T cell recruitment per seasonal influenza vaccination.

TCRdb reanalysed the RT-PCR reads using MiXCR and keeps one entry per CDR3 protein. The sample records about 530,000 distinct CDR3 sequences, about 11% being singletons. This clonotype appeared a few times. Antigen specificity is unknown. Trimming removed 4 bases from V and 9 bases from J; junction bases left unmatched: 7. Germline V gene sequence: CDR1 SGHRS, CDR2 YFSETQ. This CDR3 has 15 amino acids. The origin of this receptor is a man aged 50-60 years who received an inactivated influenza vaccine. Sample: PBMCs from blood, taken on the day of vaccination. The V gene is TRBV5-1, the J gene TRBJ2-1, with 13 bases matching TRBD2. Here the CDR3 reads CASSLTGTSGIEQFF. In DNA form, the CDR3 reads TGCGCCAGCAGCCTTACCGGGACTAGCGGGATTGAGCAGTTCTTC. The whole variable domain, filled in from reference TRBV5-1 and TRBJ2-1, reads KAGVTQTPRYLIKTRGQQVTLSCSPISGHRSVSWYQQTPGQGLQFLFEYFSETQRNKGNFPGRFSGRQFSNSRSEMNVSTLELGDSALYLCASSLTGTSGIEQFFGPGTRLTVL.